This T cell receptor beta chain was retrieved from a study of blood T cell repertoires in COVID-19. Study details: PBMCs, B-cell-depleted T cells, or T cells were the source of the cDNA or gDNA that made up the material.

Original processing notes: How many nucleated cells were present was estimated from reference gene primer amplification. Profiled with immunoSEQ multiplex PCR; TCRdb holds only in-frame clones, not every one. The V and J calls and clone size are taken from that table; D and trimming were inferred from the DNA. The table includes hundreds of thousands of clones, approximately 80% detected once. The receptor was derived from a woman between 50 and 59 years old with acute or convalescent COVID-19. The specimen sequenced was peripheral blood.

The CDR3 reads CASSTQDRVDQPQHF. In DNA, the CDR3 is TGTGCCAGTAGTACCCAGGACAGGGTGGATCAGCCCCAGCATTTT. The chain combines TRBV19 with TRBJ1-5, with TRBD1 matching over 8 bases. Per the germline V gene, CDR1 is LNHDA and CDR2 is SQIVND (reference sequence). This CDR3 contains 15 residues. V was clipped by 4 bases and J by 5 bases; unmatched bases: 7.